These 15 T cell receptor beta chains were all obtained from the same sample, sequenced in a study of blood T cell repertoires in COVID-19. Here immunoSEQ multiplex PCR was the method, and the copy in TCRdb shows in-frame clones only, minus some. The repertoire has about 180,000 clones, about 86% of them found once; the top ten carry roughly 2.9%. Sequencing was performed on peripheral blood. The receptor set was obtained from a woman aged 30 to 39 with active or convalescent COVID-19.

As regards this clone: Other DNA sequences within the sample encode an identical CDR3. The chain couples TRBV18 to TRBJ1-3; no reliable D call. The CDR3 spans 15 residues. Looked up from germline, CDR1 is KGHSH and CDR2 is LQKENI. The V end lost 2 bases, the J end lost 0 bases, and 8 bases lay between the germline ends. DNA for the CDR3: TGTGCCAGCTCACCAGGAGGGAGCTCTGGAAACACCATATATTTT. Residues: CASSPGGSSGNTIYF.

The chain is built from TRBV4-1 and TRBJ2-5; the D gene is possibly TRBD2 (6 bases). Trimming took off 0 bases at V and 3 bases at J, with 8 bases between the two ends. The CDR3 has 14 residues. Germline CDR1 reads MGHRA; CDR2 reads YSYEKL. CDR3 sequence (DNA): TGCGCCAGCAGCCAAGACTGGGGGGAAGAGACCCAGTACTTC. Protein product: CASSQDWGEETQYF.

The J gene is TRBJ1-1, the V gene TRBV6-6; D unclear. CDR3 size: 15 residues. Germline CDR1 is MNHNY and CDR2 is SVGAGI (reference sequence). V shed 0 bases and J shed 3 bases, with 11 bases lying between them. The CDR3 sequence is CASSYSSNTYTEAFF. The CDR3 nucleotides are TGTGCCAGCAGTTACTCGTCGAATACTTACACTGAAGCTTTCTTT.

The rearrangement links TRBV28 to TRBJ2-7; 10 bases agree with TRBD2. The CDR3 sequence is 14 residues long. V trimming: 7 bases; J trimming: 0 bases; junction bases outside the gene matches: 3. The germline CDR1 and CDR2 sequences are MDHEN and SYDVKM. The CDR3 DNA is TGTGCCAGCATGAGGACTAGCGGCTCCTACGAGCAGTACTTC. Amino acids: CASMRTSGSYEQYF.

The V and J genes are TRBV11-2 and TRBJ2-7; 7 nucleotides line up with TRBD1. CDR1 and CDR2 (germline): SGHAT, FQNNGV. V lost 5 bases and J lost 4; bases outside the gene matches: 20. This CDR3 contains 18 residues. The CDR3 is CASSSTAPTGLVIYEQYF. The CDR3 DNA reads TGTGCCAGCAGCAGTACAGCCCCGACAGGGCTAGTAATTTACGAGCAGTACTTC. The variable domain in full, with the rest retrieved from reference TRBV11-2 and TRBJ2-7, is EAGVAQSPRYKIIEKRQSVAFWCNPISGHATLYWYQQILGQGPKLLIQFQNNGVVDDSQLPKDRFSAERLKGVDSTLKIQPAKLEDSAVYLCASSSTAPTGLVIYEQYFGPGTRLTVT.

The CDR3 region has the DNA TGTGCCAGCAGTTACGGTTGGGGGGGCACTGAAGCTTTCTTT. Translated: CASSYGWGGTEAFF. The chain combines TRBV6-6 with TRBJ1-1, with D maybe TRBD1 (5 bases). Germline values: CDR1 MNHNY, CDR2 SVGAGI (reference sequence). The CDR3 extends over 14 amino acids. The V and J ends lost 2 bases and 4 bases respectively, with 11 bases between them.

The V call is TRBV7-9, the J call TRBJ2-2; 9 nucleotides line up with TRBD2. Germline-derived CDR1 and CDR2 are SEHNR and FQNEAQ (reference sequence). V gave up 2 bases and J gave up 5 bases; unmatched junction bases: 3. CDR3 size: 15 residues. CDR3 sequence: CASSLFLAGTGELFF. CDR3 DNA: TGTGCCAGCAGCTTATTTCTAGCGGGAACCGGGGAGCTGTTTTTT.

This chain uses TRBV12-3 or TRBV12-4 with TRBJ1-5; 7 nucleotides align to TRBD1. The CDR3 length is 12 residues. J was trimmed by 4 bases and V by 7 bases; bases with no gene match: 1. CDR3 residues: CASMTGNQPQHF. The CDR3 nucleotides read TGTGCCAGCATGACAGGGAATCAGCCCCAGCATTTT.

This clone showed up just once. This chain joins TRBV24-1 and TRBJ2-2, with 9 positions matching TRBD1. J lost 3 bases, V lost 1 base, and 2 bases had no gene match. Germline V lookup: CDR1 KGHDR, CDR2 SFDVKD. This CDR3 contains 16 residues. CDR3 in amino acids: CATSDLQGADTGELFF. CDR3 in DNA: TGTGCCACCAGTGATTTACAGGGGGCCGACACCGGGGAGCTGTTTTTT.

The chain carries TRBV2 and TRBJ1-1, with TRBD1 matching over 10 bases. The ends lost 7 bases at V and 4 bases at J; junction bases unmatched: 6. Germline V lookup: CDR1 SNHLY, CDR2 FYNNEI. This CDR3 has 14 amino acids. The CDR3 nucleotides read TGTGCCAGCACGAGGACAGGGGGTGTCACTGAAGCTTTCTTT. It translates to CASTRTGGVTEAFF.

V gene TRBV10-3 combines with J gene TRBJ1-5; a possible D gene is TRBD1 (5 bases). Between the trimmed V and J ends, which lost 3 bases and 6 bases, there was a span of 9 bases. This CDR3 has 13 residues. Germline V gives CDR1 ENHRY, CDR2 SYGVKD. The CDR3 DNA reads TGTGCCATCAGTGACAGGGATGGTCAGCCCCAGCATTTT. Its translation is CAISDRDGQPQHF.

The chain uses TRBV19 and TRBJ2-1, with D possibly TRBD2 on 6 matching bases. This CDR3 is 16 amino acids long. V lost 7 bases, J lost 0 bases, and 16 bases lay in between. Germline CDR1 LNHDA, CDR2 SQIVND (reference sequence). The CDR3 loop reads CASTMVGGSSYNEQFF. The CDR3 DNA follows: TGTGCCAGTACCATGGTGGGGGGAAGCTCCTACAATGAGCAGTTCTTC.

The J gene is TRBJ2-1, the V gene TRBV10-1; TRBD2 matches 10 bases. CDR3 length equals 15 residues. Germline trimming cut 2 bases from V and 10 bases from J; bases unmatched to any gene: 8. Germline V gene data show CDR1 as WNHNN and CDR2 as SYGVQD (reference sequence). The CDR3 protein is CASSEGASGSREQFF. The CDR3 bases are TGCGCCAGCAGTGAGGGGGCTAGCGGGAGTCGGGAGCAGTTCTTC.

This chain uses TRBV5-1 with TRBJ2-2; TRBD2 aligns across 11 bases. This CDR3 is 16 amino acids long. J gave up 2 bases and V 4 bases, and 4 bases lay outside the gene matches. Germline V gives CDR1 SGHRS, CDR2 YFSETQ. CDR3 loop: CASSPRLAGNTGELFF. CDR3 bases: TGCGCCAGCAGCCCTCGACTAGCGGGAAACACCGGGGAGCTGTTTTTT.

The chain recombines TRBV9 with TRBJ2-3; D is unresolved. Germline CDR1 SGDLS, CDR2 YYNGEE. V was clipped by 0 bases and J by 3 bases, with 5 bases between them. This CDR3 is 13 amino acids long. CDR3 in DNA: TGTGCCAGCAGCGTAGCTTTTACAGATACGCAGTATTTT. It yields the protein CASSVAFTDTQYF.